This T cell receptor beta chain was recovered during a study of cytomegalovirus exposure and HLA in healthy donors. The overall study: The approximately 130 validation repertoires matched the 600 to 700 first-cohort repertoires in platform, a later analysis reported. Whole-study results and caveats: Accounts indicate the classifier identified cytomegalovirus status with strong specificity and sensitivity.

Sequencing was performed with immunoSEQ multiplex PCR; in TCRdb, only in-frame clones are kept and a portion is missing. The data hold fewer than 150,000 clones, with about nine tenths observed a single time. The CDR3 length is 13 residues. V was pared by 6 bases and J by 6 bases, with 6 bases of the junction left unmatched. Germline V gene lookup returns CDR1 MNHNS and CDR2 SASEGT. This clone occurred a few times. Its antigen is unknown. The chain combines TRBV6-1 with TRBJ1-2, with 8 positions matching TRBD1. This TCR came from a man younger than 35 in good health and CMV-seronegative. Sequences were obtained from PBMCs. Written as DNA, the CDR3 is TGTGCCAGCAGCCCTCAGGGGGCGCATGGCTACACCTTC. Its translation is CASSPQGAHGYTF.